This TCR beta chain is drawn from a study of regulatory T cells in long-lasting Graves disease. Study-level background: Over 5 years on antithyroid drugs plus positive TSH receptor antibodies marked Graves' disease as persistent. Study-level findings and limits: Less diverse TCR repertoires were seen in persistent Graves' patients than in newly diagnosed ones. Between persistent patients, a few thousand public clonotypes were shared, exceeding the roughly 1,000 shared between new patients.

Germline values: CDR1 LGHNA, CDR2 YSLEER. The CDR3 runs to 14 residues. V was shortened by 1 base and J by 6 bases, with 9 bases between the two germline ends. Construction of TCR beta libraries relied on iRepertoire HTBI primers and on Arm-PCR targeting CDR3 regions. One entry per CDR3 protein results from TCRdb running MiXCR on the multiplex PCR reads. Of about 400,000 distinct CDR3 sequences in the sample, around 20% were seen once. This clonotype appeared a few times. Its antigen remains unidentified. Indicated time point: persistent/refractory GD, antithyroid drugs over 5 years with positive TRAb. Making the TCR library involved RNA that had been extracted from PBMCs. Each patient gave approximately 9.2 milliliters of EDTA-anticoagulated peripheral blood.

The TCR originated in a female donor with Graves disease. V usage is TRBV4-3 and J usage is TRBJ1-4; D ambiguous. Sequencing was performed on peripheral blood mononuclear cells (PBMCs), taken when the disease was refractory, from a patient treated with antithyroid drugs. The CDR3, as DNA: TGCGCCAGCAGCCAAGGGGATGGTGATGAAAAACTGTTTTTT. Translated: CASSQGDGDEKLFF.